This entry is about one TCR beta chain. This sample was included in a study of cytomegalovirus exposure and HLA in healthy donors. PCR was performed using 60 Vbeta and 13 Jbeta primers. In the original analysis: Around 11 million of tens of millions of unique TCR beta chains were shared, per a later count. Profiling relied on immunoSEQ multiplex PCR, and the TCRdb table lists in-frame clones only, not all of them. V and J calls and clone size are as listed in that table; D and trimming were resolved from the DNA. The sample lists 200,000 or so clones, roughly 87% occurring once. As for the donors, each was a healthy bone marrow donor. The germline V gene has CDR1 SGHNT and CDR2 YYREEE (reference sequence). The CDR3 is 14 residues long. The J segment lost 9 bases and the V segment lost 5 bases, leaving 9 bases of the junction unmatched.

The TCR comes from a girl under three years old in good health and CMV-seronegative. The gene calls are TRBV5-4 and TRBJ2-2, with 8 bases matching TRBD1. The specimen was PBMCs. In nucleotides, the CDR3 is TGTGCCAGCAGTCGGACAGGGCGGTCTCGGGAGCTGTTTTTT. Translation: CASSRTGRSRELFF.